The clone carrying this T cell receptor (beta chain) was found many times. The CDR3 contains 16 residues. Germline assignment: CDR1 SGHKS and CDR2 YYEKEE (reference sequence). The germline V and J ends were trimmed by 7 bases and 8 bases, with 25 bases remaining between them. Next came a second PCR, run for about 7 to 12 cycles, which used a sample-barcoded 5' primer along with a J-beta primer mix. Each CDR3 protein gets one entry after TCRdb re-called the 5' RACE reads with MiXCR. The sample lists hundreds of thousands of distinct CDR3 sequences; more than 45% were seen once. This specimen belongs to a study of blood T cells in healthy people across ages.

This clonotype was obtained from a woman older than 75 in good health. The chain carries TRBV5-5 and TRBJ2-1; D tentatively fits TRBD1 or TRBD2 (6 bases each). Specimen: blood. CDR3 residues: CASGRTGTTGGDEQFF. The CDR3 nucleotides are TGTGCCAGCGGCCGAACCGGGACAACCGGCGGGGATGAGCAGTTCTTC.